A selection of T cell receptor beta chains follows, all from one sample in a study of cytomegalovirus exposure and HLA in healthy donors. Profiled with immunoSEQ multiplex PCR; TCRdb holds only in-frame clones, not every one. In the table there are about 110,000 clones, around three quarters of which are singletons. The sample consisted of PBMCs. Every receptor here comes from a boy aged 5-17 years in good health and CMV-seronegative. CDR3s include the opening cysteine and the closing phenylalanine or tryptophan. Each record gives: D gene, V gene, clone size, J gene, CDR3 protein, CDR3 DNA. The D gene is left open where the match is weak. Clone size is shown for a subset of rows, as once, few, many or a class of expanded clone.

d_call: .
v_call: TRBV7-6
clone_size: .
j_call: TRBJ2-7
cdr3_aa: CASSLIYARYYEQYF
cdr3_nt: TGTGCCAGCAGCTTAATCTACGCTCGTTACTACGAGCAGTACTTC

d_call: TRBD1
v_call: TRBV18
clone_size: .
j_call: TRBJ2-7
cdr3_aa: CASSPPRQGSVQYF
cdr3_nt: TGTGCCAGCTCACCACCGAGACAGGGTTCCGTGCAGTACTTC

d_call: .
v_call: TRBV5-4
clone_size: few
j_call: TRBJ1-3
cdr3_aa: CASSSMQGAGNTIYF
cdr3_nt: TGTGCCAGCAGCTCGATGCAGGGCGCTGGAAACACCATATATTTT

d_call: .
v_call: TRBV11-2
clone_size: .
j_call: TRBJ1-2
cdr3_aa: CASSLLTNYGYTF
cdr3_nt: TGTGCCAGCAGCCTACTCACTAACTATGGCTACACCTTC

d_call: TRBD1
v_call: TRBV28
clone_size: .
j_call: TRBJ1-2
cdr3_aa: CASSATGRYGYTF
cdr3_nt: TGTGCCAGCAGTGCGACAGGGAGGTATGGCTACACCTTC

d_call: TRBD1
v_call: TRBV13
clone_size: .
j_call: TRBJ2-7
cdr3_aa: CASSAGQGPYEQYF
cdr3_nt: TGTGCCAGCAGCGCGGGACAGGGCCCCTACGAGCAGTACTTC

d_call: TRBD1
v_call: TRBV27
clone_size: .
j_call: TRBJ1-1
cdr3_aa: CASNTGGTEAFF
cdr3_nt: TGTGCCAGCAACACAGGGGGCACTGAAGCTTTCTTT

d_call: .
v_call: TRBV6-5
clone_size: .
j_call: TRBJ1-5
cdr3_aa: CVSSPGSNQPQHF
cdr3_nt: TGTGTCAGCAGCCCCGGGAGCAATCAGCCCCAGCATTTT

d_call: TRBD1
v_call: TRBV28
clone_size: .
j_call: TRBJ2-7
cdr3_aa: CASTAPGGTSYEQYF
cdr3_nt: TGTGCCAGCACCGCCCCAGGGGGTACCTCCTACGAGCAGTACTTC

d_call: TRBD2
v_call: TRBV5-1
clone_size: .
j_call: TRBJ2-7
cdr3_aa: CASSLAGTSDYEQYF
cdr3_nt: TGCGCCAGCAGCTTGGCCGGGACTAGCGACTACGAGCAGTACTTC

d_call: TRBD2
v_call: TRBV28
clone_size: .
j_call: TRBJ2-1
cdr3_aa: CASSASGSADNEQFF
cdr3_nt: TGTGCCAGCAGTGCTAGCGGGAGCGCCGACAATGAGCAGTTCTTC

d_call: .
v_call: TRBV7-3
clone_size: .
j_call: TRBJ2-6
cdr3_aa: CASGFSGAGGANVLTF
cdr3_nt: TGTGCCAGCGGATTCTCAGGGGCGGGTGGGGCCAACGTCCTGACTTTC

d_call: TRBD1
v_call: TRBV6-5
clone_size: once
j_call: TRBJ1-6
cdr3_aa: CASSYTGGNSPLHF
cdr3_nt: TGTGCCAGCAGTTATACAGGGGGTAATTCACCCCTCCACTTT

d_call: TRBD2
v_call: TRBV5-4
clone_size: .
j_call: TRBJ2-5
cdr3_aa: CASSLAGGQETQYF
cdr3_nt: TGTGCCAGCAGCTTGGCCGGGGGGCAAGAGACCCAGTACTTC

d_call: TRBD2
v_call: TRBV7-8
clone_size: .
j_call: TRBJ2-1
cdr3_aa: CASSSGQGGLAGSSYNEQFF
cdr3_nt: TGTGCCAGCAGCTCCGGACAGGGGGGACTAGCGGGGTCTTCCTACAATGAGCAGTTCTTC

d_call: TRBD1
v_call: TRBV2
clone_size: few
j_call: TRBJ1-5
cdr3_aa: CATQDRGNQPQHF
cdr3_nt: TGTGCCACCCAAGACAGGGGCAATCAGCCCCAGCATTTT

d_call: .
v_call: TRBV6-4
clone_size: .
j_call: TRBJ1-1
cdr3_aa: CASSRESDTEAFF
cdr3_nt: TGTGCCAGCAGTAGGGAGTCGGACACTGAAGCTTTCTTT

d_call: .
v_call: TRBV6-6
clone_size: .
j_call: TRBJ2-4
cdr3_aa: CASSYSYELAKNIQYF
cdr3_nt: TGTGCCAGCAGTTACTCCTACGAGTTAGCCAAAAACATTCAGTACTTC

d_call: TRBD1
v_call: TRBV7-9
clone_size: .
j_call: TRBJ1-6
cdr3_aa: CASRGQGSPLHF
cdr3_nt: TGTGCCAGCAGAGGACAGGGTTCACCCCTCCACTTT

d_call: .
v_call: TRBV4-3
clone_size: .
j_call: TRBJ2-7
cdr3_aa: CASSQDWAGNYEQYF
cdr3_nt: TGCGCCAGCAGCCAAGATTGGGCGGGGAACTACGAGCAGTACTTC

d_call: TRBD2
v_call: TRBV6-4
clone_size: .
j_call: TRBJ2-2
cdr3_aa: CASSGEAGGTGELFF
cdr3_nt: TGTGCCAGCAGTGGCGAAGCGGGGGGCACCGGGGAGCTGTTTTTT

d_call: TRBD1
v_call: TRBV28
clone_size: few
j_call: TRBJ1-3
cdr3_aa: CASSLSGGGLSGNTIYF
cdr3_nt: TGTGCCAGCAGTTTGTCAGGGGGTGGTCTCTCTGGAAACACCATATATTTT

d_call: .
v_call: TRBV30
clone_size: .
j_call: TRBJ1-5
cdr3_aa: CAWSRPGGNQPQHF
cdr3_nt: TGTGCCTGGAGCCGCCCGGGGGGCAATCAGCCCCAGCATTTT

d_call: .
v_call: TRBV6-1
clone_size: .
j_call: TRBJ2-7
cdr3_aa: CASSEAHYEQYF
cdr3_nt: TGTGCCAGCAGTGAAGCCCACTACGAGCAGTACTTC

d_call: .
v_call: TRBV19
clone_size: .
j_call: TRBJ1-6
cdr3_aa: CAPEGQGGNSPLHF
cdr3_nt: TGTGCCCCTGAGGGGCAGGGAGGGAATTCACCCCTCCACTTT

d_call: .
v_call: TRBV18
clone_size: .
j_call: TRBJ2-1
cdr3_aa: CASSLGTGNEQFF
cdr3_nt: TGTGCCAGCTCACTAGGGACTGGCAATGAGCAGTTCTTC

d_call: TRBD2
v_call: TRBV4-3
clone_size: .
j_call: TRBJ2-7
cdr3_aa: CASSQDPGTTKYF
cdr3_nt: TGCGCCAGCAGCCAAGATCCCGGGACTACCAAGTACTTC

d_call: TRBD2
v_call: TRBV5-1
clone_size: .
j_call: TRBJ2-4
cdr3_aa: CASSLELAEKNIQYF
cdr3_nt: TGCGCCAGCAGCTTGGAACTAGCGGAGAAAAACATTCAGTACTTC

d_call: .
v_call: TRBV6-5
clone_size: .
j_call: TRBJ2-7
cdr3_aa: CASSYSSTGPYEQYF
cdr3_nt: TGTGCCAGCAGTTACTCGAGCACAGGCCCCTACGAGCAGTACTTC

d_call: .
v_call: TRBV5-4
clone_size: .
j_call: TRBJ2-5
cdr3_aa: CASSRGETQYF
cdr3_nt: TGTGCCAGCAGCCGGGGGGAGACCCAGTACTTC

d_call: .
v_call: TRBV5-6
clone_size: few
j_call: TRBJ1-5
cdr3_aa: CASSLGGRNQPQHF
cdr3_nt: TGTGCCAGCAGCTTGGGAGGAAGGAATCAGCCCCAGCATTTT